This TCR beta chain is drawn from a study of T cell repertoires in cytomegalovirus infection. Study-level background: Public TCR beta signatures marked donors with CMV infection and the matching HLA.

This CDR3 has 12 residues. V lost 5 bases, J lost 3 bases, and 8 bases lay in between. This clonotype was observed a handful of times. Its matching antigen is unknown. The study's findings and limits: The cumulative frequency of public TCR beta families distinguished individuals who carried CMV together with the relevant HLA. Within the response measured ex vivo, HLA-C-restricted CMV-specific TCR beta clonotypes were dominant.

TCRdb processed the reads anew with MiXCR; each CDR3 protein has one entry. The sample holds about 190,000 distinct CDR3 sequences, about 30% seen once. The sequenced sample was PBMCs. V usage is TRBV12-3 or TRBV12-4 and J usage is TRBJ2-7; D not resolved. This receptor was taken from a human donor in good health (CMV status not recorded). Some clones in this sample may be carry-over from other donors' samples. The CDR3 loop reads CASSPKNYEQYF. CDR3 bases: TGTGCCAGCAGTCCAAAGAACTACGAGCAGTACTTC.